The rows below give T cell receptor beta chains drawn from one sample of a study of blood T cell repertoires in COVID-19. Using immunoSEQ multiplex PCR, the repertoire was profiled, and TCRdb retains in-frame clones only, with some absent. The sample records under 60,000 clones, over 90% being singletons. Sequencing input: peripheral blood. Source of these receptors: a man over 45 with acute or convalescent COVID-19. Both conserved end residues are part of each CDR3. A D gene is named only where the DNA matches it firmly. Clone size is given for some rows only: seen once, a few or many times, or a class if the clone is expanded.

J: TRBJ1-6; D: NA; V: TRBV11-1; size: NA; DNA: TGTGCCAGCAGCACAAAGGGGAATTCACCCCTCCACTTT; CDR3: CASSTKGNSPLHF
J: TRBJ2-5; D: TRBD2; V: TRBV5-1; size: NA; DNA: TGCGCCAGCAGCTCAATAGCGGGAGGGCCGGTGGAGACCCAGTACTTC; CDR3: CASSSIAGGPVETQYF
J: TRBJ2-3; D: TRBD1; V: TRBV7-9; size: NA; DNA: TGTGCCAGCAGCTTAGGCGACAGGGGGAATGCAGATACGCAGTATTTT; CDR3: CASSLGDRGNADTQYF
J: TRBJ1-3; D: TRBD1; V: TRBV19; size: medium-sized; DNA: TGTGCCAGTAGTATATTTCGGGACAGCTCTGGAAACACCATATATTTT; CDR3: CASSIFRDSSGNTIYF
J: TRBJ2-2; D: NA; V: TRBV7-2; size: NA; DNA: TGTGCCAGCCTTCTTTGGGGGGTTACCGGGGAGCTGTTTTTT; CDR3: CASLLWGVTGELFF
J: TRBJ2-1; D: NA; V: TRBV12-3/TRBV12-4; size: NA; DNA: TGTGCCAGCAGTCTAACCATCTTGCTAGGGCAGTTCTTC; CDR3: CASSLTILLGQFF
J: TRBJ2-5; D: TRBD1; V: TRBV11-3; size: NA; DNA: TGTGCCAGCAGCTCCGGACAGGGTGCAGGAGAGACCCAGTACTTC; CDR3: CASSSGQGAGETQYF
J: TRBJ2-3; D: NA; V: TRBV30; size: NA; DNA: TGTGCCTGGAGTGTACTTGATACGCAGTATTTT; CDR3: CAWSVLDTQYF
J: TRBJ2-3; D: TRBD1; V: TRBV3-1/TRBV3-2; size: NA; DNA: TGTGTCAGCAGCCAAGGGACAGGGGCGGCAGATACGCAGTATTTT; CDR3: CVSSQGTGAADTQYF
J: TRBJ1-2; D: NA; V: TRBV5-1; size: NA; DNA: TGCGCCAGCAGCTTCACAGACAATTCTGGCTACACCTTC; CDR3: CASSFTDNSGYTF
J: TRBJ1-6; D: NA; V: TRBV2; size: few; DNA: TGTGCCAGCAGTGAACGGAGCTCCTATAATTCACCCCTCCACTTT; CDR3: CASSERSSYNSPLHF
J: TRBJ2-5; D: NA; V: TRBV5-4; size: once; DNA: TGTGCCAGCAGCTTTCGAGGGAATAGAGAGACCCAGTACTTC; CDR3: CASSFRGNRETQYF
J: TRBJ1-1; D: NA; V: TRBV19; size: NA; DNA: TGTGCCAGTAGTCTCACCGACAGCGCTGAAGCTTTCTTT; CDR3: CASSLTDSAEAFF
J: TRBJ2-3; D: NA; V: TRBV5-4; size: NA; DNA: TGTGCCAGCAGCTTAGTCGCTAGCGGCACAGATACGCAGTATTTT; CDR3: CASSLVASGTDTQYF
J: TRBJ2-1; D: TRBD2; V: TRBV19; size: NA; DNA: TGTGCCAGTAGTATGGAGCGGGAGAGGTCGGGGCAGTTCTTC; CDR3: CASSMERERSGQFF
J: TRBJ2-3; D: TRBD2; V: TRBV19; size: NA; DNA: TGTGCCAGCCGGCTAGCGGGAGCCCCAGATACGCAGTATTTT; CDR3: CASRLAGAPDTQYF
J: TRBJ1-3; D: NA; V: TRBV2; size: once; DNA: TGTGCCAGCAGTGGACAATCTGGAAACACCATATATTTT; CDR3: CASSGQSGNTIYF
J: TRBJ2-6; D: TRBD2; V: TRBV5-6; size: NA; DNA: TGTGCCAGCAGCTTAGGAACGGGACTAGCGGGAGTTGGGGCCAACGTCCTGACTTTC; CDR3: CASSLGTGLAGVGANVLTF
J: TRBJ1-4; D: TRBD1; V: TRBV6-5; size: NA; DNA: TGTGCCAGTGAAACAGGGGGCGCCTGGGAAAAACTGTTTTTT; CDR3: CASETGGAWEKLFF
J: TRBJ1-2; D: NA; V: TRBV7-6; size: once; DNA: TGTGCCAGCAGCCCCGGAGGCAGGTCGTCCTATGGCTACACCTTC; CDR3: CASSPGGRSSYGYTF
J: TRBJ2-7; D: TRBD2; V: TRBV20-1; size: NA; DNA: TGCAGTGCTAGTTCGCTAGCGGGAGCATCCTACGAGCAGTACTTC; CDR3: CSASSLAGASYEQYF
J: TRBJ2-5; D: NA; V: TRBV6-5; size: few; DNA: TGTGCCAGCAGTTACTCGCGGGGTCAAGAGACCCAGTACTTC; CDR3: CASSYSRGQETQYF
J: TRBJ2-5; D: NA; V: TRBV5-1; size: NA; DNA: TGCGCCAGCAGCTTGTTGGGCAGGGGAGATGAGACCCAGTACTTC; CDR3: CASSLLGRGDETQYF
J: TRBJ2-4; D: NA; V: TRBV19; size: NA; DNA: TGTGCCAGTAGTCCGCAACCTGACAGATTCGGAAACATTCAGTACTTC; CDR3: CASSPQPDRFGNIQYF
J: TRBJ1-5; D: NA; V: TRBV2; size: NA; DNA: TGTGCCAGCAGTGAAAAAGAGGGTAGCAATCAGCCCCAGCATTTT; CDR3: CASSEKEGSNQPQHF
J: TRBJ2-1; D: TRBD2; V: TRBV19; size: once; DNA: TGTGCCAGTAGAATAAGCGGGAGCCTTTACAATGAGCAGTTCTTC; CDR3: CASRISGSLYNEQFF